This T cell receptor beta chain was recorded in a study of blood T cell repertoires in COVID-19. How the authors handled the data: Reference gene primer amplification gave estimated nucleated cell counts. Produced via immunoSEQ multiplex PCR; TCRdb's table is partial and in-frame only. V, J and clone size are taken as reported in that table, and D and trimming were inferred from the DNA itself. The table includes hundreds of thousands of clones, roughly nine tenths detected once. Participants were aged about 18 to 100 years, lived in roughly 23 US areas, and enrolled virtually. Participants were placed into cohorts based on the clinical history they reported. Among Cohort 3 donors, those recovered had two negative PCRs, clearance, or symptom resolution. This CDR3 is built from 14 residues. Trimming removed 4 bases from V and 3 bases from J; junction bases left unmatched: 2. CDR1 and CDR2 (germline): SGHVS, FNYEAQ.

The V call is TRBV7-6, the J call TRBJ1-1; TRBD1 matches at 10 bases. The TCR originated in a man aged 25 to 40 who had recovered from COVID-19. Sequenced sample: PBMCs or T cells enriched from blood (not recorded which). This CDR3 is CASSSGQGDTEAFF. The DNA for the CDR3 is TGTGCCAGCAGCTCCGGACAGGGGGACACTGAAGCTTTCTTT.